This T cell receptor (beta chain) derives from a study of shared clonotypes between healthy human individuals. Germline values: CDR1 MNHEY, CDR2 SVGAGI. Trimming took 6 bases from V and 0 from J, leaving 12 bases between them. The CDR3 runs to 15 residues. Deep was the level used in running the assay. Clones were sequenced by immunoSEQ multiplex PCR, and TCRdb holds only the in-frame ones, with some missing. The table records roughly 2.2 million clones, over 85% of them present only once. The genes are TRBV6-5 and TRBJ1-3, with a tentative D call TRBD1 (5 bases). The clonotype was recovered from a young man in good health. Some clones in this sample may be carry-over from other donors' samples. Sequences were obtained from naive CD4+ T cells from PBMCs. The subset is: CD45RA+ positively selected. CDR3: CASRDSQYSGNTIYF. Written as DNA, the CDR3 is TGTGCCAGCAGAGACAGTCAGTACTCTGGAAACACCATATATTTT.